The 31 T cell receptor beta chains in this list originate from one sample, sequenced in a study of beta chain bispecific antibodies for T cell cancers. Study-level points and caveats: In these mixed samples, most targeted TRBV reads derived from the leukemia cell line.

No antigen has been assigned to these receptors. TCRdb redid the calling of the 5' RACE reads with MiXCR, one entry per CDR3 protein. The sample contains about 15,000 distinct CDR3 sequences, over 2% of which appear only once. Blood mononuclear cells were expanded for around three days using either OKT3 anti-CD3 antibody or CD3/CD28 beads. Sequencing used healthy donor T cells cultured with leukemia cells. The receptors were sampled from a human donor in good health. Some clones in this sample may be carry-over from other donors' samples.

Many counts were recorded for this clonotype. The chain joins TRBV5-1 to TRBJ2-7, with a tentative D call TRBD2 (5 bases). V shed 3 bases and J shed 1 base, with 17 bases lying between them. The length of the CDR3 is 16 residues. CDR1 SGHRS and CDR2 YFSETQ come from the germline V gene. The CDR3 loop is CASSYAKAVMSYEQYF. The CDR3 nucleotides are TGCGCCAGCAGCTACGCGAAAGCGGTGATGTCCTACGAGCAGTACTTC. Complete variable domain (other parts from reference TRBV5-1 and TRBJ2-7): KAGVTQTPRYLIKTRGQQVTLSCSPISGHRSVSWYQQTPGQGLQFLFEYFSETQRNKGNFPGRFSGRQFSNSRSEMNVSTLELGDSALYLCASSYAKAVMSYEQYFGPGTRLTVT.

This clonotype was counted at least ten times. The chain carries TRBV29-1 and TRBJ2-1; possibly TRBD1 or TRBD2 for D (5 bases each). Per the germline V gene, CDR1 is SQVTM and CDR2 is ANQGSEA. V was clipped by 6 bases and J by 2 bases, with 17 bases between them. The CDR3 consists of 15 residues. The CDR3 protein is CSVTSGTTTYNEQFF. For the CDR3, the DNA is TGCAGCGTCACCTCCGGGACGACAACCTACAATGAGCAGTTCTTC.

This clonotype has ten or more counts. The V call is TRBV12-3 or TRBV12-4, the J call TRBJ2-1; 16 bases map to TRBD2. V was clipped by 6 bases and J by 3 bases; unmatched bases: 8. The CDR3 consists of 18 residues. CDR3 sequence: CASRPGTSGGGNYNEQFF. CDR3 bases: TGTGCCAGCAGACCCGGGACTAGCGGGGGGGGTAACTACAATGAGCAGTTCTTC.

Sample share makes this clonotype medium-sized (0.01 to 0.1%). The rearrangement uses TRBV6-5 and TRBJ2-1, with 10 bases matching TRBD2. Germline CDR1 reads MNHEY; CDR2 reads SVGAGI. The CDR3 has 16 residues. Trimming took 6 bases from V and 10 from J; bases not matched to a gene: 15. This CDR3 reads CASSRKRGGRSGEQFF. The CDR3 nucleotides read TGTGCCAGCAGCCGAAAGCGGGGGGGCAGATCAGGGGAGCAGTTCTTC.

Ten or more counts support this clonotype. This chain connects TRBV6-2 or TRBV6-3 to TRBJ2-3; 8 nucleotides agree with TRBD2. In germline, CDR1 is MNHEY, CDR2 SVGEGT. This CDR3 has 15 residues. Germline trimming cut 6 bases from V and 0 bases from J; bases unmatched to any gene: 5. The CDR3 spells CASSRRLASTDTQYF. In DNA, the CDR3 is TGTGCCAGCAGCCGGCGACTAGCGAGCACAGATACGCAGTATTTT.

This clonotype was seen at least ten times. The genes are TRBV12-3 or TRBV12-4 and TRBJ2-1; TRBD2 might be the D (6 bases). V was trimmed by 8 bases and J by 12 bases, leaving 29 bases between them. The CDR3 spans 16 residues. The CDR3 reads CASGNPGDLQLMGQFF. Here the CDR3 DNA reads TGTGCCAGCGGGAATCCGGGGGATCTACAATTAATGGGGCAGTTCTTC.

This clonotype has a count of ten or more. One end of the junction varies from germline; a read error may be responsible. This chain links TRBV5-3 with TRBJ2-7; TRBD1 matches at 8 bases. TRBV5-3 is given ORF status, its function remaining uncertain. This CDR3 has 15 amino acids. The CDR3 loop reads CARSENRGDSHEQYF. Here the CDR3 DNA reads TGTGCCAGAAGTGAAAACAGGGGGGACTCCCACGAGCAGTACTTC.

Judged by abundance, this clonotype is medium-sized. V and J are TRBV5-1 and TRBJ2-1; the D is unclear. Trimming took off 0 bases at V and 6 bases at J, with 1 base between the two ends. The CDR3 contains 11 residues. The germline gives CDR1 SGHRS, CDR2 YFSETQ. The CDR3 DNA reads TGCGCCAGCAGCTTGGGCAATGAGCAGTTCTTC. This sequence encodes CASSLGNEQFF. Full variable domain (remainder filled in from reference TRBV5-1 and TRBJ2-1): KAGVTQTPRYLIKTRGQQVTLSCSPISGHRSVSWYQQTPGQGLQFLFEYFSETQRNKGNFPGRFSGRQFSNSRSEMNVSTLELGDSALYLCASSLGNEQFFGPGTRLTVL.

By share, this clonotype ranks as medium-sized. The CDR3 reads CASSPPRTSGYNEQFF. Here the CDR3 DNA reads TGTGCCAGCAGTCCACCTCGGACTAGCGGGTACAATGAGCAGTTCTTC. This rearrangement joins TRBV7-9 to TRBJ2-1, with TRBD2 matching over 11 bases. The CDR3 sequence is 16 residues long. CDR1 SEHNR and CDR2 FQNEAQ come from the germline V gene (reference sequence). The J segment lost 4 bases and the V segment lost 6 bases, leaving 8 bases of the junction unmatched.

This clonotype has at least ten counts. The genes are TRBV4-2 and TRBJ2-7, with D perhaps TRBD1 or TRBD2 (5 bases each). Trimming removed 4 bases at V and 5 bases at J, with 12 bases between. Per germline, CDR1 LGHNA and CDR2 YNFKEQ. The CDR3 is 13 amino acids. The CDR3 sequence: CASSPRPGHEQYF. The CDR3 DNA sequence: TGTGCCAGCAGCCCCCGGCCGGGGCACGAGCAGTACTTC.

By its share, this clonotype is large. The chain has TRBV11-2 and TRBJ2-5; 8 nucleotides agree with TRBD1. V gave up 5 bases and J gave up 7 bases; unmatched junction bases: 6. Per the germline V gene, CDR1 is SGHAT and CDR2 is FQNNGV. The CDR3 spans 13 residues. In DNA form, the CDR3 reads TGTGCCAGCAGCCTAATTACAGGGGGGACCCAGTACTTC. It yields the protein CASSLITGGTQYF.

In its sample, this clonotype was seen many times. This rearrangement joins TRBV27 to TRBJ1-2; D is perhaps TRBD1 (5 bases). Germline lookup yields CDR1 MNHEY and CDR2 SMNVEV (reference sequence). The CDR3 is 17 residues long. Trimming removed 8 bases from V and 4 bases from J, with 26 bases in between. CDR3 nucleotides: TGTGCCAGCGGGCCTTCACAGGACGCACTACCTTTCTATGGCTACACCTTC. Translating gives CASGPSQDALPFYGYTF.

There are many counts of this clonotype. This chain joins TRBV20-1 and TRBJ1-1, with a tentative D call TRBD1 (5 bases). Germline CDR1 reads DFQATT; CDR2 reads SNEGSKA (reference sequence). This CDR3 has 14 amino acids. V shed 3 bases and J shed 7 bases, with 18 bases lying between them. The CDR3 nucleotides read TGCAGTGCTAGCCCCAGGGATCGGGGGATTGAAGCTTTCTTT. It codes for CSASPRDRGIEAFF.

CDR3 sequence reads: CAWSEAGSDEQYF. The CDR3 DNA sequence: TGTGCCTGGAGTGAGGCAGGGTCGGACGAGCAGTACTTC. The chain combines TRBV30 with TRBJ2-7; a possible D gene is TRBD1 (5 bases). Deletions cut 1 base from V and 5 bases from J, with 12 bases between. This CDR3 has 13 residues. Germline V lookup: CDR1 GTSNPN, CDR2 SVGIG (reference sequence).

This clonotype has a count of ten or more. The junction shows a germline mismatch at one end, possibly a read error. The chain links TRBV10-3 to TRBJ2-7; no reliable D call. Germline V gene lookup returns CDR1 ENHRY and CDR2 SYGVKD. The CDR3 runs 13 residues. CDR3 sequence: CAISEGLSDEQYF. CDR3 DNA sequence: TGTGCCATCAGTGAAGGCCTCTCCGACGAGCAGTACTTC.

This clonotype is labeled large. This rearrangement joins TRBV7-9 to TRBJ2-1, with D perhaps TRBD1 (6 bases). The CDR3 spans 14 residues. The ends were cut back, 5 bases at V and 6 bases at J, with 14 bases in the middle. CDR1 is SEHNR, CDR2 FQNEAQ, per germline (reference sequence). CDR3 DNA: TGTGCCAGCAGCCCGATTGCAGGGGCCAATGAGCAGTTCTTC. Residues: CASSPIAGANEQFF.

This clonotype was seen many times. This chain links TRBV18 with TRBJ1-3, with D uncertain. Trimming pared 0 bases from V and 3 bases from J, leaving 6 bases between. The CDR3 contains 14 residues. CDR1 KGHSH and CDR2 LQKENI come from the germline V gene. CDR3 in DNA: TGTGCCAGCTCACCACCAACAGTTGGAAACACCATATATTTT. As protein: CASSPPTVGNTIYF.

This clonotype is categorized as medium-sized. The DNA of the CDR3 is TGTGCCAGCAGCTTAGAACCCCTCTTCCAAACCTACGAGCAGTACTTC. It translates to CASSLEPLFQTYEQYF. The rearrangement uses TRBV7-6 and TRBJ2-7, with D hard to call. The V and J ends lost 1 base and 2 bases respectively, with 15 bases between them. This CDR3 spans 16 amino acids. From germline, CDR1 is SGHVS and CDR2 FNYEAQ.

The J gene is TRBJ2-5, the V gene TRBV2; 9 bases map to TRBD1. The trim removed 10 bases at V and 5 bases at J, leaving 14 bases unmatched. Germline V gives CDR1 SNHLY, CDR2 FYNNEI. The CDR3 totals 15 residues. The CDR3 nucleotides read TGTGCCACAGCACCCCCGGGACAGGGATCGGAGACCCAGTACTTC. Translated: CATAPPGQGSETQYF.

This clonotype was seen many times. V usage is TRBV19 and J usage is TRBJ2-6; unclear D gene. Germline values: CDR1 LNHDA, CDR2 SQIVND (reference sequence). The V and J ends lost 7 bases and 4 bases respectively, with 17 bases between them. The CDR3 sequence is 16 residues long. The CDR3 coding sequence is TGTGCCAGTACCCATGGGGTGGGCTTAGGGGCCAACGTCCTGACTTTC. Protein: CASTHGVGLGANVLTF. Looking up the rest from reference TRBV19 and TRBJ2-6 gives the full variable domain: DGGITQSPKYLFRKEGQNVTLSCEQNLNHDAMYWYRQDPGQGLRLIYYSQIVNDFQKGDIAEGYSVSREKKESFPLTVTSAQKNPTAFYLCASTHGVGLGANVLTFGAGSRLTVL.

This clonotype has a count of ten or more. The chain is built from TRBV5-1 and TRBJ2-3; TRBD1 is a possible D gene (8 bases). Germline CDR1 reads SGHRS; CDR2 reads YFSETQ. V lost 4 bases and J lost 3, with 18 bases in between. The CDR3 runs 16 residues. The chain's CDR3 is CASSLLTGEGTDTQYF. The DNA for the CDR3 is TGCGCCAGCAGCCTTCTGACAGGGGAGGGGACAGATACGCAGTATTTT.

This clonotype occurred many times. V usage is TRBV27 and J usage is TRBJ2-3, with TRBD2 matching over 7 bases. The CDR3 length is 15 residues. CDR1 and CDR2 (germline): MNHEY, SMNVEV (reference sequence). V lost 5 bases and J lost 0; bases outside the gene matches: 5. CDR3 sequence reads: CASSARGDSTDTQYF. In DNA form, the CDR3 reads TGTGCCAGCAGTGCCCGGGGGGATAGCACAGATACGCAGTATTTT.

This clonotype was seen at least ten times. The chain joins TRBV13 to TRBJ2-6; the D gene is possibly TRBD1 (6 bases). V lost 2 bases and J lost 0, with 11 bases in between. CDR1 and CDR2 from the germline V gene are PRHDT and FYEKMQ (reference sequence). This CDR3 spans 17 amino acids. CDR3: CASSLSRGNSGANVLTF. The CDR3, as DNA: TGTGCCAGCAGCTTATCCAGGGGAAACTCTGGGGCCAACGTCCTGACTTTC.

This clonotype qualifies as medium-sized. The V call is TRBV6-5, the J call TRBJ2-7; 7 nucleotides match TRBD2. The CDR3 is made up of 12 amino acids. Germline CDR1 and CDR2: MNHEY and SVGAGI. Unmatched junction bases numbered 4, after V lost 5 bases and J lost 6 bases. CDR3 loop: CASSPWGGEQYF. The DNA of the CDR3 is TGTGCCAGCAGTCCCTGGGGGGGCGAGCAGTACTTC.

This clonotype occurred many times. The J gene is TRBJ1-1, the V gene TRBV6-1; D may be TRBD1 (5 bases). CDR1 MNHNS and CDR2 SASEGT come from the germline V gene. Trimming removed 3 bases from V and 11 bases from J, with 16 bases in between. The CDR3 sequence is 13 residues long. The CDR3 reads CASSDREGLGAFF. DNA for the CDR3: TGTGCCAGCAGTGACAGGGAGGGATTGGGCGCTTTCTTT.

This clonotype is medium-sized (0.01 to 0.1%) in the sample. This chain connects TRBV6-5 to TRBJ2-7; either TRBD1 or TRBD2 may supply D (5 bases each). CDR1 is MNHEY and CDR2 is SVGAGI in the germline V gene. The length of the CDR3 is 15 residues. The germline V and J ends were trimmed by 5 bases and 5 bases, with 19 bases remaining between them. The CDR3 coding sequence is TGTGCCAGCAGTCCTTTCATAGGGGTCGGGGACGAGCAGTACTTC. Translation gives CASSPFIGVGDEQYF.

By its share, this clonotype is medium-sized. The V and J genes are TRBV20-1 and TRBJ2-3; tentatively, D is TRBD1 (6 bases). This CDR3 has 13 amino acids. Germline CDR1 reads DFQATT; CDR2 reads SNEGSKA (reference sequence). The V and J ends lost 3 bases and 3 bases respectively, with 10 bases between them. The CDR3 reads CSARGAATDTQYF. The DNA of the CDR3 is TGCAGTGCTAGGGGGGCCGCAACAGATACGCAGTATTTT.

This clonotype counts as medium-sized (0.01 to 0.1%). CDR3 coding DNA: TGTGCCAGCAGTTTGGTCCGGTCTCGGGGCTACACCTTC. Residues: CASSLVRSRGYTF. The J gene is TRBJ1-2, the V gene TRBV28, with no clear D. The germline V gene has CDR1 MDHEN and CDR2 SYDVKM. This CDR3 contains 13 residues. The V and J ends lost 3 bases and 8 bases respectively, with 13 bases between them.

This clonotype was detected many times. This chain connects TRBV29-1 to TRBJ1-1, with a weak D call TRBD1 (6 bases). V shed 3 bases and J shed 5 bases, with 13 bases lying between them. This CDR3 region has 13 residues. Germline assignment: CDR1 SQVTM and CDR2 ANQGSEA. CDR3: CSVDWAGVTEAFF. CDR3 sequence (DNA): TGCAGCGTTGATTGGGCAGGGGTGACTGAAGCTTTCTTT. The full variable domain, completed using reference TRBV29-1 and TRBJ1-1, is SAVISQKPSRDICQRGTSLTIQCQVDSQVTMMFWYRQQPGQSLTLIATANQGSEATYESGFVIDKFPISRPNLTFSTLTVSNMSPEDSSIYLCSVDWAGVTEAFFGQGTRLTVV.

By frequency in the sample, this clonotype is medium-sized (0.01 to 0.1%). This chain joins TRBV11-2 and TRBJ2-2; D is undetermined. V was trimmed by 4 bases and J by 2 bases, leaving 5 bases between them. Germline-derived CDR1 and CDR2 are SGHAT and FQNNGV. This CDR3 spans 13 amino acids. CDR3 in amino acids: CASSSINTGELFF. CDR3 coding DNA: TGTGCCAGCAGCTCTATTAACACCGGGGAGCTGTTTTTT. Supplemented by reference TRBV11-2 and TRBJ2-2, the full variable domain reads EAGVAQSPRYKIIEKRQSVAFWCNPISGHATLYWYQQILGQGPKLLIQFQNNGVVDDSQLPKDRFSAERLKGVDSTLKIQPAKLEDSAVYLCASSSINTGELFFGEGSRLTVL.

This clonotype has a count of ten or more. The V call is TRBV28, the J call TRBJ1-5, with a possible D match to TRBD1 (5 bases). Germline assignment: CDR1 MDHEN and CDR2 SYDVKM. V gave up 5 bases and J gave up 4 bases, with 21 bases separating them. The CDR3 contains 17 residues. CDR3: CASSLLLRGARNQPQHF. The CDR3 DNA is TGTGCCAGCAGTCTACTACTTCGTGGGGCAAGAAATCAGCCCCAGCATTTT.